These 24 T cell receptor beta chains were sequenced from one sample in a study of T cell responses to AZD1222 COVID-19 vaccine. Some clones are missing from TCRdb's copy, which holds only in-frame ones; the method was immunoSEQ multiplex PCR. The table shows around 160,000 clones, with roughly 94% occurring only once. The input for sequencing was peripheral blood, taken 28 days after the second AZD1222 dose. These receptors were taken from an adult who received the AZD1222 COVID-19 vaccine.

The chain links TRBV29-1 to TRBJ1-2; D gene uncertain. The CDR3 has 15 residues. The germline V gene encodes CDR1 SQVTM and CDR2 ANQGSEA. Trimming pared 6 bases from V and 4 bases from J, leaving 21 bases between. Here the CDR3 DNA reads TGCAGCGTCCACCCCGGCGGACGGTATTCCTATGGCTACACCTTC. Translation gives CSVHPGGRYSYGYTF.

The chain has TRBV4-1 and TRBJ1-1, with 8 bases identical to TRBD1. The CDR3 is 15 amino acids. The V gene's germline CDR1 is MGHRA and CDR2 YSYEKL. The junction had 0 bases not matched to a gene; V was cut back by 0 bases and J by 0 bases. The CDR3 protein is CASSQETGVNTEAFF. Here the CDR3 DNA reads TGCGCCAGCAGCCAAGAGACAGGGGTGAACACTGAAGCTTTCTTT.

The chain carries TRBV19 and TRBJ1-1, with a weak D call TRBD1 (6 bases). There are 15 residues in the CDR3. CDR1 is LNHDA and CDR2 is SQIVND in the germline V gene (reference sequence). V dropped 1 base and J dropped 1 base, with 10 bases sitting between them. The CDR3 loop is CASSIGRQANTEAFF. Here the CDR3 DNA reads TGTGCCAGTAGTATAGGGCGACAGGCGAACACTGAAGCTTTCTTT.

V usage is TRBV14 and J usage is TRBJ1-5; D is unclear. Germline V gives CDR1 SGHDN, CDR2 FVKESK. V lost 0 bases to trimming and J lost 0 bases, with 9 bases between them. The CDR3 runs to 16 residues. The CDR3: CASSQDLRGSNQPQHF. In DNA, the CDR3 is TGTGCCAGCAGCCAAGATCTTCGGGGTAGCAATCAGCCCCAGCATTTT.

The chain uses TRBV2 and TRBJ1-3, with 8 bases lining up with TRBD1. The CDR3 totals 16 residues. V shed 6 bases and J 0 bases; nucleotides not matched to a gene: 7. Per germline, CDR1 SNHLY and CDR2 FYNNEI. This CDR3 reads CASRRTGSFSGNTIYF. The CDR3 coding sequence is TGTGCCAGCAGGAGGACAGGGTCATTCTCTGGAAACACCATATATTTT.

The chain recombines TRBV27 with TRBJ1-1; a weak D match, TRBD1 (6 bases). Trimming pared 4 bases from V and 3 bases from J, leaving 12 bases between. Germline loops: CDR1 MNHEY, CDR2 SMNVEV (reference sequence). The CDR3 extends over 14 amino acids. The CDR3 protein is CASSWQGRDTEAFF. The CDR3 coding sequence is TGTGCCAGCAGTTGGCAGGGGCGGGACACTGAAGCTTTCTTT.

This chain joins TRBV5-3 and TRBJ1-2; TRBD1 aligns across 8 bases. TRBV5-3 is sorted into the ORF group, with uncertain function. V lost 4 bases, J lost 5 bases, and 10 bases stayed unmatched. The CDR3 runs 15 residues. The CDR3 bases are TGTGCCAGAAGCGGGGGACAGGTGAGTTGGTATGGCTACACCTTC. Protein sequence: CARSGGQVSWYGYTF.

V gene TRBV15 combines with J gene TRBJ1-2; tentatively, D is TRBD1 (6 bases). V lost 0 bases to trimming and J lost 4 bases, with 12 bases between them. The CDR3 is made up of 15 amino acids. In germline, CDR1 is LNHNV, CDR2 YYDKDF (reference sequence). The CDR3 spells CATSRDRGAGYGYTF. Here the CDR3 DNA reads TGTGCCACCAGCAGAGATAGGGGGGCAGGCTATGGCTACACCTTC.

The V and J genes are TRBV5-1 and TRBJ2-7; TRBD1 or TRBD2 may be the D gene (5 bases each). The CDR3 is 15 residues long. Germline-derived CDR1 and CDR2 are SGHRS and YFSETQ. Between the trimmed V and J ends, which lost 4 bases and 3 bases, there was a span of 17 bases. The CDR3 DNA sequence: TGCGCCAGCAGCACGGGGACCGCGGCCCTCTACGAGCAGTACTTC. It encodes CASSTGTAALYEQYF.

The chain uses TRBV5-4 and TRBJ1-1; the D is unclear. V lost 0 bases to trimming and J lost 8 bases, with 14 bases between them. The V gene's germline CDR1 is SGHNT and CDR2 YYREEE (reference sequence). This CDR3 region has 14 residues. The CDR3 sequence: CASSLAGQSPEAFF. The DNA of the CDR3 is TGTGCCAGCAGCTTGGCCGGGCAATCCCCCGAAGCTTTCTTT. Combining the CDR3 with reference TRBV5-4 and TRBJ1-1 gives the whole variable domain ETGVTQSPTHLIKTRGQQVTLRCSSQSGHNTVSWYQQALGQGPQFIFQYYREEENGRGNFPPRFSGLQFPNYSSELNVNALELDDSALYLCASSLAGQSPEAFFGQGTRLTVV.

The genes are TRBV4-2 and TRBJ1-1, with 7 bases that match TRBD1. The trim removed 5 bases at V and 4 bases at J, leaving 7 bases unmatched. CDR1 is LGHNA, CDR2 YNFKEQ, per germline. The CDR3 is 14 amino acids. CDR3 amino acids: CASSYVSGGTEAFF. CDR3 DNA sequence: TGTGCCAGCAGCTATGTATCAGGGGGCACTGAAGCTTTCTTT.

This chain uses TRBV6-5 with TRBJ2-7, with TRBD1 as a possible D gene (5 bases). The germline CDR1 and CDR2 sequences are MNHEY and SVGAGI. The CDR3 totals 13 residues. V lost 5 bases, J lost 2 bases, and 10 bases lay in between. This CDR3 reads CASSRQQAYEQYF. CDR3 coding DNA: TGTGCCAGCAGTCGCCAACAGGCCTACGAGCAGTACTTC.

The chain employs TRBV6-5 and TRBJ1-2; D perhaps matches TRBD1 (5 bases). Germline CDR1 reads MNHEY; CDR2 reads SVGAGI. Trimming pared 4 bases from V and 8 bases from J, leaving 11 bases between. This CDR3 is 12 amino acids long. The CDR3: CASSLGGNGYTF. DNA of the CDR3: TGTGCCAGCAGTTTGGGGGGGAACGGCTACACCTTC.

V gene TRBV2 combines with J gene TRBJ1-1; TRBD1 is a possible D gene (5 bases). The V gene lost 7 bases and the J gene lost 4 bases, with 7 bases spanning the gap. The CDR3 spans 11 residues. Germline V CDR1 and CDR2: SNHLY, FYNNEI. In DNA form, the CDR3 reads TGTGCCAGCAACCAGGGCACTGAAGCTTTCTTT. Its protein is CASNQGTEAFF.

The chain uses TRBV5-4 and TRBJ2-1; TRBD2 matches at 8 bases. Looked up from germline, CDR1 is SGHNT and CDR2 is YYREEE (reference sequence). This CDR3 is 17 amino acids long. Germline trimming cut 4 bases from V and 9 bases from J; bases unmatched to any gene: 18. The CDR3 DNA is TGTGCCAGCAGCCCGGGCGGGGGGAAGGGTGGAGCGAGTGAGCAGTTCTTC. Protein sequence: CASSPGGGKGGASEQFF.

The rearrangement links TRBV21-1 to TRBJ1-2; TRBD1 is the table's D call, not checked against the DNA. TRBV21-1 is classified as a pseudogene. The CDR3 spans 11 residues. CDR3 loop: CASSSGPGYTF. As DNA, the CDR3 is TGTGCCAGCAGCTCAGGGCCGGGCTACACCTTC.

This chain uses TRBV27 with TRBJ1-1; D unclear. This CDR3 has 14 residues. Trimming cost V 2 bases and J 5 bases, with 12 bases left between them. Germline lookup yields CDR1 MNHEY and CDR2 SMNVEV (reference sequence). DNA for the CDR3: TGTGCCAGCAGTTTAAGGTCCCGGGTTACTGAAGCTTTCTTT. Amino acids: CASSLRSRVTEAFF.

The chain carries TRBV21-1 and TRBJ2-7; the table's D call, TRBD2, was not checked against the DNA. TRBV21-1 is annotated as a pseudogene. The CDR3 runs 16 residues. The CDR3 nucleotides are TGTGCCAGCGGACTTTGCCTAGGGGAGGCCTCCTACGAGCAGTACTTC. Its translation: CASGLCLGEASYEQYF.

The rearrangement links TRBV7-9 to TRBJ1-2, with D perhaps TRBD1 (6 bases). This CDR3 has 17 residues. V shed 0 bases and J shed 7 bases, with 21 bases lying between them. Per the germline V gene, CDR1 is SEHNR and CDR2 is FQNEAQ (reference sequence). CDR3 DNA: TGTGCCAGCAGCTTAGCCTTACCCACTCAGGGGTTCCGTGGCTACACCTTC. Translated, it gives CASSLALPTQGFRGYTF.

The V call is TRBV15, the J call TRBJ2-7; a weak D match, TRBD2 (7 bases). The CDR3 has 15 amino acids. The V gene lost 1 base and the J gene lost 7 bases, with 17 bases spanning the gap. From germline, CDR1 is LNHNV and CDR2 YYDKDF (reference sequence). CDR3: CATSRGRGASPEQYF. The DNA of the CDR3 is TGTGCCACCAGCAGAGGCCGGGGGGCTTCTCCAGAGCAGTACTTC.

J is TRBJ2-2 and V is TRBV2; D call uncertain. Trimming removed 3 bases at V and 1 base at J, with 6 bases between. The CDR3 loop spans 14 amino acids. Germline V gene data show CDR1 as SNHLY and CDR2 as FYNNEI. The CDR3 DNA sequence: TGTGCCAGCAGTGACAACCTGAACACCGGGGAGCTGTTTTTT. Translation: CASSDNLNTGELFF.

The chain joins TRBV5-4 to TRBJ2-1, with D perhaps matching TRBD2 (6 bases). In germline, CDR1 is SGHNT, CDR2 YYREEE (reference sequence). The V end lost 4 bases, the J end lost 10 bases, and 12 bases lay between the germline ends. This CDR3 contains 12 residues. The CDR3 sequence: CASSQPSEEQFF. CDR3 bases: TGTGCCAGCAGCCAGCCTAGCGAGGAGCAGTTCTTC.

The rearrangement joins TRBV30 to TRBJ1-6; D uncertain. CDR1 GTSNPN and CDR2 SVGIG come from the germline V gene (reference sequence). This CDR3 has 12 amino acids. Trimming removed 0 bases from V and 14 bases from J, with 11 bases in between. The CDR3 bases are TGTGCCTGGAGTGTAACGGGTGGGGCCCTCCACTTT. Amino acid sequence: CAWSVTGGALHF.

The V call is TRBV30, the J call TRBJ1-4; weak D call: TRBD1 (6 bases). This CDR3 spans 15 amino acids. V was shortened by 5 bases and J by 0 bases, with 13 bases between the two germline ends. CDR1 and CDR2 (germline): GTSNPN, SVGIG (reference sequence). DNA for the CDR3: TGTGCCTGGTCGACAGGACCCGCAACTAATGAAAAACTGTTTTTT. Its translation is CAWSTGPATNEKLFF.